A selection of T cell receptor beta chains follows, all from one sample in a study of T cell responses to AZD1222 COVID-19 vaccine. Using immunoSEQ multiplex PCR, the repertoire was profiled, and TCRdb retains in-frame clones only, with some absent. The repertoire consists of some 110,000 clones, with 75% to 90% occurring once and the leading ten covering about 5%. The sequences come from peripheral blood, collected on day 0 of AZD1222 vaccination. The receptors come from an adult in good health. Both conserved end residues are part of each CDR3. Each record gives: CDR3 protein, CDR3 DNA, clone size, D gene, J gene, V gene. The D gene is left open where the match is weak. Rows may omit the clone size; those that give it use once, few, many or a size class.

CDR3: CASSLTQGTSGYTF
DNA: TGTGCCAGCAGCTTGACCCAGGGGACTAGTGGCTACACCTTC
size: -
D: -
J: TRBJ1-2
V: TRBV5-8

CDR3: CASSPRTSGRDSSYEQYF
DNA: TGCGCCAGCAGCCCTCGGACTAGCGGGAGGGATAGCTCCTACGAGCAGTACTTC
size: once
D: TRBD2
J: TRBJ2-7
V: TRBV4-1

CDR3: CASSLAHGAKNIQYF
DNA: TGTGCCAGCAGCTTAGCGCACGGAGCCAAAAACATTCAGTACTTC
size: -
D: -
J: TRBJ2-4
V: TRBV7-6

CDR3: CASVTGGNYGYTF
DNA: TGTGCCAGCGTAACAGGGGGCAACTATGGCTACACCTTC
size: -
D: TRBD1
J: TRBJ1-2
V: TRBV12-3/TRBV12-4

CDR3: CASSQGMGSGNTIYF
DNA: TGCGCCAGCAGCCAAGGTATGGGCTCTGGAAACACCATATATTTT
size: -
D: -
J: TRBJ1-3
V: TRBV4-1

CDR3: CASSQGRLGPGELFF
DNA: TGTGCCAGCTCACAGGGACGATTGGGACCCGGGGAGCTGTTTTTT
size: -
D: -
J: TRBJ2-2
V: TRBV18

CDR3: CASSYVSGLLGRGEQFF
DNA: TGTGCCAGCAGTTACGTGTCCGGACTACTTGGAAGGGGTGAGCAGTTCTTC
size: few
D: -
J: TRBJ2-1
V: TRBV6-2/TRBV6-3

CDR3: CASSLVQGANTEAFF
DNA: TGTGCCAGCAGCTTAGTACAGGGGGCGAACACTGAAGCTTTCTTT
size: -
D: TRBD1
J: TRBJ1-1
V: TRBV7-8

CDR3: CASGDRSTDTQYF
DNA: TGTGCCAGCGGGGACAGGTCGACAGATACGCAGTATTTT
size: -
D: TRBD1
J: TRBJ2-3
V: TRBV6-5

CDR3: CASSPRGRYNSPLHF
DNA: TGTGCCAGCAGCCCCAGGGGCCGCTATAATTCACCCCTCCACTTT
size: -
D: -
J: TRBJ1-6
V: TRBV6-5

CDR3: CSARGSREAFF
DNA: TGCAGTGCTAGGGGTTCACGGGAAGCTTTCTTT
size: -
D: -
J: TRBJ1-1
V: TRBV20-1

CDR3: CASSLPGQGLANVLTF
DNA: TGTGCCAGCAGCTTACCGGGACAGGGGTTGGCCAACGTCCTGACTTTC
size: -
D: TRBD1
J: TRBJ2-6
V: TRBV5-6

CDR3: CASSPDGAGVWEQYF
DNA: TGTGCCAGTAGTCCCGATGGGGCGGGAGTTTGGGAGCAGTACTTC
size: -
D: TRBD2
J: TRBJ2-7
V: TRBV19

CDR3: CASSLDPGETQYF
DNA: TGTGCCAGCAGCTTGGACCCCGGGGAGACCCAGTACTTC
size: once
D: -
J: TRBJ2-5
V: TRBV7-3

CDR3: CASSYKQNYGYTF
DNA: TGTGCCAGCAGTTACAAACAGAACTATGGCTACACCTTC
size: -
D: -
J: TRBJ1-2
V: TRBV6-2/TRBV6-3

CDR3: CASSPGYGRGYTF
DNA: TGTGCCAGCAGCCCGGGTTACGGGCGGGGCTACACCTTC
size: -
D: -
J: TRBJ1-2
V: TRBV6-5

CDR3: CASSLGGGEGVF
DNA: TGTGCCAGCAGCTTAGGCGGGGGAGAGGGGGTCTTT
size: once
D: -
J: TRBJ1-1
V: TRBV11-2

CDR3: CASGRGATYEQYF
DNA: TGTGCTAGTGGACGGGGGGCAACCTACGAGCAGTACTTC
size: -
D: -
J: TRBJ2-7
V: TRBV12-5

CDR3: CASSSGDGNIQYF
DNA: TGTGCCAGCAGCTCAGGGGACGGAAACATTCAGTACTTC
size: -
D: -
J: TRBJ2-4
V: TRBV7-3

CDR3: CASKPPEGQPQHF
DNA: TGTGCCAGCAAACCGCCAGAGGGTCAGCCCCAGCATTTT
size: -
D: -
J: TRBJ1-5
V: TRBV6-5

CDR3: CASSTGLAGAQETQYF
DNA: TGCGCCAGCAGCACGGGACTAGCGGGAGCCCAAGAGACCCAGTACTTC
size: once
D: TRBD2
J: TRBJ2-5
V: TRBV5-1

CDR3: CASRRASSTGSYNEQFF
DNA: TGTGCCAGCCGCCGGGCCTCCTCTACGGGCTCCTACAATGAGCAGTTCTTC
size: -
D: -
J: TRBJ2-1
V: TRBV7-2

CDR3: CATSREASGSSGVDYEQYF
DNA: TGTGCCACCAGCAGAGAGGCTAGCGGGAGTTCAGGAGTGGACTACGAGCAGTACTTC
size: -
D: TRBD2
J: TRBJ2-7
V: TRBV15

CDR3: CASSGGAREKLFF
DNA: TGCGCCAGCAGTGGGGGGGCGCGTGAAAAACTGTTTTTT
size: -
D: -
J: TRBJ1-4
V: TRBV10-1

CDR3: CASSLTRGQGQPQHF
DNA: TGTGCCAGCAGCTTGACCAGGGGGCAAGGACAGCCCCAGCATTTT
size: -
D: TRBD1
J: TRBJ1-5
V: TRBV7-2

CDR3: CASRRTGLPYGYTF
DNA: TGTGCCAGCAGAAGGACAGGCCTTCCCTATGGCTACACCTTC
size: -
D: TRBD1
J: TRBJ1-2
V: TRBV6-5

CDR3: CASSESTVDTQYF
DNA: TGCGCCAGCAGTGAGTCGACAGTAGATACGCAGTATTTT
size: once
D: -
J: TRBJ2-3
V: TRBV10-2

CDR3: CASSGQETQYF
DNA: TGTGCCAGCAGCGGACAAGAGACCCAGTACTTC
size: once
D: -
J: TRBJ2-5
V: TRBV7-9

CDR3: CASSYKSGAPYEQYF
DNA: TGTGCCAGCAGTTATAAGTCCGGGGCTCCCTACGAGCAGTACTTC
size: -
D: -
J: TRBJ2-7
V: TRBV27

CDR3: CASSQEVAGGAGTQYF
DNA: TGTGCCAGCAGCCAAGAGGTCGCGGGAGGGGCTGGTACCCAGTACTTC
size: -
D: TRBD2
J: TRBJ2-5
V: TRBV3-1/TRBV3-2

CDR3: CASSMWPMNTEAFF
DNA: TGTGCCAGTAGTATGTGGCCGATGAACACTGAAGCTTTCTTT
size: -
D: -
J: TRBJ1-1
V: TRBV19

CDR3: CASSSGLAGIEQFF
DNA: TGTGCCAGCAGCTCGGGACTAGCGGGAATTGAGCAGTTCTTC
size: -
D: TRBD2
J: TRBJ2-1
V: TRBV7-2

CDR3: CASSFERTDTQYF
DNA: TGTGCCAGCAGTTTCGAGCGAACAGATACGCAGTATTTT
size: -
D: -
J: TRBJ2-3
V: TRBV12-3/TRBV12-4

CDR3: CATSRDRGLAAFF
DNA: TGTGCCACCAGCAGAGACAGGGGGTTGGCAGCTTTCTTT
size: -
D: TRBD1
J: TRBJ1-1
V: TRBV15

CDR3: CASGLGLTSGSGEQFF
DNA: TGTGCTAGTGGTTTGGGACTCACTAGCGGGTCCGGAGAGCAGTTCTTC
size: -
D: TRBD2
J: TRBJ2-1
V: TRBV12-5

CDR3: CASSSSASLYEQYF
DNA: TGTGCCAGCAGCTCCTCGGCGAGCCTCTACGAGCAGTACTTC
size: -
D: -
J: TRBJ2-7
V: TRBV11-2

CDR3: CASSDGGQRSYGYTF
DNA: TGTGCCAGCAGTGACGGGGGACAGCGATCTTATGGCTACACCTTC
size: -
D: TRBD1
J: TRBJ1-2
V: TRBV2

CDR3: CASRGWGINQPQHF
DNA: TGTGCCAGCCGGGGTTGGGGGATTAATCAGCCCCAGCATTTT
size: -
D: -
J: TRBJ1-5
V: TRBV6-5

CDR3: CASTKLQGLETQYF
DNA: TGTGCCAGCACCAAATTACAGGGTCTGGAGACCCAGTACTTC
size: -
D: -
J: TRBJ2-5
V: TRBV7-8

CDR3: CASGPPRGGNNEQFF
DNA: TGTGCTAGTGGTCCGCCCCGGGGGGGAAACAATGAGCAGTTCTTC
size: -
D: TRBD2
J: TRBJ2-1
V: TRBV12-5

CDR3: CASRDLRGGDYGYTF
DNA: TGCGCCAGCAGAGATTTAAGGGGCGGCGACTATGGCTACACCTTC
size: -
D: -
J: TRBJ1-2
V: TRBV5-1

CDR3: CASSYRLAGVGEQYF
DNA: TGTGCCAGCAGTTACCGACTAGCGGGAGTGGGGGAGCAGTACTTC
size: -
D: TRBD2
J: TRBJ2-7
V: TRBV6-2/TRBV6-3

CDR3: CASSPRLAGNNEQFF
DNA: TGTGCCAGCAGCCCCCGACTAGCGGGAAACAATGAGCAGTTCTTC
size: -
D: TRBD2
J: TRBJ2-1
V: TRBV7-3

CDR3: CATSDWDSLICLYGYTF
DNA: TGTGCCACCAGTGATTGGGACAGCCTTATATGCCTCTATGGCTACACCTTC
size: once
D: TRBD1
J: TRBJ1-2
V: TRBV24-1

CDR3: CAISESPGIENYGYTF
DNA: TGTGCCATCAGTGAGTCGCCAGGAATTGAAAACTATGGCTACACCTTC
size: -
D: -
J: TRBJ1-2
V: TRBV10-3

CDR3: CASSTQGSGYGYTF
DNA: TGTGCCAGCAGTACCCAGGGGTCTGGCTATGGCTACACCTTC
size: -
D: -
J: TRBJ1-2
V: TRBV6-5

CDR3: CASSSPAGAQTNEKLFF
DNA: TGTGCCAGCAGTTCCCCGGCAGGGGCACAAACTAATGAAAAACTGTTTTTT
size: -
D: -
J: TRBJ1-4
V: TRBV28

CDR3: CATSDSSGQLNEKLFF
DNA: TGTGCCACCAGTGATTCGTCGGGACAGCTTAATGAAAAACTGTTTTTT
size: -
D: TRBD1
J: TRBJ1-4
V: TRBV24-1

CDR3: CASSLGHNGYTF
DNA: TGTGCCAGCAGTCTGGGACACAATGGCTACACCTTC
size: -
D: -
J: TRBJ1-2
V: TRBV11-2

CDR3: CASSLADVGNEQFF
DNA: TGCGCCAGCAGCCTAGCAGATGTGGGCAATGAGCAGTTCTTC
size: -
D: -
J: TRBJ2-1
V: TRBV5-1

CDR3: CASSLGRGPYEQYF
DNA: TGTGCCAGCAGCTTAGGGAGAGGGCCCTACGAGCAGTACTTC
size: -
D: -
J: TRBJ2-7
V: TRBV11-2

CDR3: CASQINYGYTF
DNA: TGTGCCAGCCAAATCAACTATGGCTACACCTTC
size: -
D: -
J: TRBJ1-2
V: TRBV28

CDR3: CASSQATGGLPYNEQFF
DNA: TGTGCCAGCAGCCAAGCCACCGGAGGACTACCATACAATGAGCAGTTCTTC
size: -
D: -
J: TRBJ2-1
V: TRBV14

CDR3: CASSVGLATDTQYF
DNA: TGTGCCAGCTCAGTAGGACTCGCCACAGATACGCAGTATTTT
size: -
D: -
J: TRBJ2-3
V: TRBV18

CDR3: CASSFQAYREQFF
DNA: TGTGCCAGCAGCTTCCAGGCCTACAGAGAGCAGTTCTTC
size: -
D: -
J: TRBJ2-1
V: TRBV7-3

CDR3: CASSPAGGSSGELFF
DNA: TGTGCCAGCTCCCCGGCAGGCGGGAGTTCCGGGGAGCTGTTTTTT
size: -
D: TRBD2
J: TRBJ2-2
V: TRBV18

CDR3: CASSLGAGTTYEQYF
DNA: TGTGCCAGCAGCTTAGGTGCCGGGACAACCTACGAGCAGTACTTC
size: -
D: -
J: TRBJ2-7
V: TRBV7-2

CDR3: CASSPLTGRDNQPQHF
DNA: TGTGCCAGCAGCCCTCTTACGGGGAGGGATAATCAGCCCCAGCATTTT
size: once
D: -
J: TRBJ1-5
V: TRBV7-9

CDR3: CASSQPPDLDEQYF
DNA: TGTGCCAGCAGTCAGCCTCCCGATCTCGACGAGCAGTACTTC
size: -
D: -
J: TRBJ2-7
V: TRBV6-2/TRBV6-3

CDR3: CASSLGTGYGYTF
DNA: TGTGCCAGCAGCTTAGGGACAGGATATGGCTACACCTTC
size: -
D: TRBD1
J: TRBJ1-2
V: TRBV7-3